The rows below give T cell receptor beta chains drawn from one sample of a study of OX40 agonist ivuxolimab in advanced cancers. Here immunoSEQ multiplex PCR was the method, and the copy in TCRdb shows in-frame clones only, minus some. There are tens of thousands of clones in the sample; roughly 84% occur only once, and approximately 8.7% lies in the top ten. Here the sequenced sample was CD4+ or CD8+ T cells sorted from blood, taken in a trial of the OX40 agonist ivuxolimab. Every receptor here comes from an adult with an advanced solid tumor such as melanoma, head and neck, liver or kidney cancer. Each CDR3 is given with its conserved first and last residue. D genes are given only for firm matches. Size tells how often a clone was seen (once, few, many) or the class of an expanded clone, and some rows leave it out.

d_call,clone_size,j_call,v_call,cdr3_aa,cdr3_nt
TRBD2,-,TRBJ2-1,TRBV5-4,CATGARASGNNEQFF,TGTGCCACCGGTGCCCGGGCTAGCGGGAACAATGAGCAGTTCTTC
-,once,TRBJ2-7,TRBV6-5,CASSVADISYEQYF,TGTGCCAGCAGTGTCGCTGATATCTCCTACGAGCAGTACTTC
TRBD2,once,TRBJ2-5,TRBV7-2,CASSLWTSGGQTQYF,TGTGCCAGCAGCCTTTGGACTAGCGGGGGACAGACCCAGTACTTC
TRBD1,-,TRBJ1-1,TRBV5-1,CASSRNPGTGRNTEAFF,TGCGCCAGCAGCAGAAACCCCGGGACAGGAAGGAACACTGAAGCTTTCTTT
-,once,TRBJ1-1,TRBV6-5,CASSYGSVGNTEAFF,TGTGCCAGCAGTTACGGCTCGGTCGGGAACACTGAAGCTTTCTTT
-,-,TRBJ1-4,TRBV15,CATSRDRDGHSGKLFF,TGTGCCACCAGCAGAGATCGGGACGGCCATAGCGGAAAACTGTTTTTT
-,-,TRBJ2-3,TRBV5-1,CASSLVGQGLSTDTQYF,TGCGCCAGCAGCTTGGTAGGGCAGGGTCTAAGCACAGATACGCAGTATTTT
-,-,TRBJ2-3,TRBV10-2,CASSGLLDTQYF,TGCGCCAGCAGTGGACTGTTAGATACGCAGTATTTT
-,-,TRBJ2-7,TRBV10-3,CAISDPGYRQYF,TGTGCCATCAGTGACCCTGGTTATCGGCAGTACTTC
-,-,TRBJ1-4,TRBV5-6,CASSLVQRNEKLFF,TGTGCCAGCAGCTTGGTCCAGCGTAATGAAAAACTGTTTTTT
-,-,TRBJ1-1,TRBV27,CASSKQRTVFTEAFF,TGTGCCAGCAGTAAACAACGGACAGTGTTCACTGAAGCTTTCTTT
-,-,TRBJ2-7,TRBV7-9,CASSLWAYEQYF,TGTGCCAGCAGCTTATGGGCCTACGAGCAGTACTTC
-,-,TRBJ1-1,TRBV29-1,CSATVNTEAFF,TGCAGCGCTACAGTGAACACTGAAGCTTTCTTT
TRBD1,-,TRBJ1-5,TRBV28,CASSLMDRGRGQPQHF,TGTGCCAGCAGTTTAATGGACAGGGGGCGCGGCCAGCCCCAGCATTTT
-,-,TRBJ1-1,TRBV7-8,CASSVRENTEAFF,TGTGCCAGCAGCGTCAGGGAAAACACTGAAGCTTTCTTT
TRBD2,-,TRBJ2-2,TRBV18,CASSPRLAGGAGELFF,TGTGCCAGCTCACCGCGACTAGCGGGAGGTGCCGGGGAGCTGTTTTTT
TRBD2,-,TRBJ2-4,TRBV10-3,CAISESIPGGKNIQYF,TGTGCCATCAGTGAGTCTATCCCGGGGGGCAAAAACATTCAGTACTTC
TRBD2,-,TRBJ2-1,TRBV5-1,CASSPGGLAGYNEQFF,TGCGCCAGCAGCCCGGGGGGACTAGCGGGATACAATGAGCAGTTCTTC
-,-,TRBJ2-7,TRBV7-9,CASSSSGTDYEQYF,TGTGCCAGCAGCTCCTCCGGGACGGACTACGAGCAGTACTTC
-,-,TRBJ1-2,TRBV27,CASSWAANHGYTF,TGTGCCAGCAGTTGGGCAGCTAACCATGGCTACACCTTC
-,-,TRBJ2-7,TRBV6-6,CASSYLAVAYEQYF,TGTGCCAGCAGTTATCTAGCTGTTGCCTACGAGCAGTACTTC
TRBD1,once,TRBJ2-3,TRBV6-1,CASSVLPGTADTQYF,TGTGCCAGCAGTGTACTCCCCGGGACAGCAGATACGCAGTATTTT
TRBD1,-,TRBJ2-5,TRBV7-2,CASSPQDRGETQYF,TGTGCCAGCAGCCCCCAAGACAGGGGGGAGACCCAGTACTTC
TRBD1,-,TRBJ2-2,TRBV11-2,CASSLRVEDRGRPGELFF,TGTGCCAGCAGCTTGAGGGTCGAGGACAGGGGGCGGCCCGGGGAGCTGTTTTTT
-,few,TRBJ1-2,TRBV19,CASSTTVYGYTF,TGTGCCAGTAGTACGACAGTTTATGGCTACACCTTC
-,-,TRBJ2-5,TRBV5-4,CASSLYRGAGETQYF,TGTGCCAGCAGCTTGTACCGGGGGGCAGGAGAGACCCAGTACTTC
TRBD1,few,TRBJ1-6,TRBV19,CASRSFTGVDSPLHF,TGTGCCAGTAGAAGCTTCACAGGGGTAGATTCACCCCTCCACTTT
TRBD1,-,TRBJ2-7,TRBV28,CASSFAQGTGSLEQYF,TGTGCCAGCAGTTTCGCTCAAGGGACAGGGTCCCTCGAGCAGTACTTC
-,-,TRBJ2-7,TRBV7-9,CASSSTAGGEQYF,TGTGCCAGCAGCTCAACCGCGGGCGGCGAGCAGTACTTC
-,-,TRBJ1-4,TRBV7-2,CASSPDSEKLFF,TGTGCCAGCAGCCCCGACTCGGAAAAACTGTTTTTT
-,-,TRBJ2-6,TRBV4-2,CASSQDRSSGANVLTF,TGTGCCAGCAGCCAAGATCGCAGCTCTGGGGCCAACGTCCTGACTTTC
TRBD2,-,TRBJ2-7,TRBV7-9,CASSNPSRGGEQYF,TGTGCCAGCAGCAACCCATCCCGGGGGGGAGAGCAGTACTTC
-,once,TRBJ2-7,TRBV6-6,CASSYGGTFYEQYF,TGTGCCAGCAGTTATGGCGGGACCTTCTACGAGCAGTACTTC
-,-,TRBJ2-2,TRBV6-6,CASRRELNTGELFF,TGTGCCAGCAGACGGGAATTGAACACCGGGGAGCTGTTTTTT
-,-,TRBJ2-3,TRBV10-3,CAISAPTVFSTDTQYF,TGTGCCATCAGTGCCCCGACAGTCTTTAGCACAGATACGCAGTATTTT
-,-,TRBJ2-5,TRBV29-1,CSVEVPGLQETQYF,TGCAGCGTTGAAGTCCCGGGATTACAAGAGACCCAGTACTTC
-,-,TRBJ1-3,TRBV2,CASRGWTVNSGNTIYF,TGTGCCAGCAGGGGTTGGACAGTGAACTCTGGAAACACCATATATTTT
-,-,TRBJ1-1,TRBV10-3,CAITFGGTTEAFF,TGTGCCATCACCTTCGGGGGAACAACTGAAGCTTTCTTT
-,-,TRBJ1-5,TRBV7-3,CASSLHPNQPQHF,TGTGCCAGCAGCCTACACCCGAATCAGCCCCAGCATTTT
TRBD2,once,TRBJ2-5,TRBV5-1,CASSSGGGGETQYF,TGCGCCAGCAGCTCGGGAGGCGGGGGGGAGACCCAGTACTTC